Each of the 17 T cell receptor beta chains below was sequenced from the same sample in a study of T cells in localized non-small cell lung cancer. Using immunoSEQ multiplex PCR, the repertoire was profiled, and TCRdb retains in-frame clones only, with some absent. The table records about 59,000 clones, approximately 93% of them present only once. Sequencing was performed on peripheral blood, taken before any cancer treatment. These receptors were obtained from a man between 40 and 70 years old with stage I lung adenocarcinoma.

The CDR3 region has the DNA TGTGCCACCAGCAGAGATCGGGCACCCACGATTGACACTGAAGCTTTCTTT. Its protein is CATSRDRAPTIDTEAFF. V and J are TRBV15 and TRBJ1-1; D is undetermined. This CDR3 has 17 residues. Germline V gene lookup returns CDR1 LNHNV and CDR2 YYDKDF (reference sequence). V was clipped by 0 bases and J by 3 bases, with 17 bases between them.

The rearrangement joins TRBV10-3 to TRBJ2-3; the D call may be TRBD1 or TRBD2 (5 bases each). CDR1 ENHRY and CDR2 SYGVKD come from the germline V gene. The V end was cut by 0 bases, the J end by 9 bases, with 13 bases between. CDR3 length equals 14 residues. DNA of the CDR3: TGTGCCATCAGTGAGTCATATGGGGACGGCACGCAGTATTTT. Translated: CAISESYGDGTQYF.

The chain joins TRBV11-2 to TRBJ1-1; D gene uncertain. V shed 2 bases and J shed 0 bases, with 7 bases lying between them. The CDR3 covers 14 residues. Germline V gene sequence: CDR1 SGHAT, CDR2 FQNNGV. The CDR3 DNA sequence: TGTGCCAGCAGCTTACAGCACATGAACACTGAAGCTTTCTTT. Protein: CASSLQHMNTEAFF.

The V call is TRBV2, the J call TRBJ1-1; maybe TRBD1 (6 bases). V was clipped by 4 bases and J by 1 base, with 7 bases between them. Germline loops: CDR1 SNHLY, CDR2 FYNNEI. There are 13 residues in the CDR3. The CDR3 nucleotides are TGTGCCAGCAGTGTGACAGGGAACACTGAAGCTTTCTTT. Protein product: CASSVTGNTEAFF.

This clone was seen only once. The chain joins TRBV7-9 to TRBJ2-7; 8 nucleotides agree with TRBD1. Germline loops: CDR1 SEHNR, CDR2 FQNEAQ (reference sequence). With 6 bases clipped from V and 1 base from J, the junction kept 8 bases outside the gene matches. The CDR3 is made up of 15 amino acids. CDR3 in amino acids: CASSTQGDPSYEQYF. Here the CDR3 DNA reads TGTGCCAGCAGTACACAGGGGGATCCGTCCTACGAGCAGTACTTC.

The chain carries TRBV27 and TRBJ2-1; D possibly corresponds to TRBD2 (5 bases). Germline V gene sequence: CDR1 MNHEY, CDR2 SMNVEV (reference sequence). Trimming removed 2 bases at V and 0 bases at J, with 11 bases between. The CDR3 has 16 amino acids. The CDR3 loop reads CASSLIGRGSYNEQFF. The CDR3 coding sequence is TGTGCCAGCAGTTTAATTGGCCGGGGCTCCTACAATGAGCAGTTCTTC.

J is TRBJ1-2 and V is TRBV11-2, with 8 positions matching TRBD1. The V and J ends lost 4 bases and 3 bases, in that order; junction bases with no gene match: 13. This CDR3 is built from 17 residues. CDR1 is SGHAT and CDR2 is FQNNGV in the germline V gene. CDR3 protein: CASSSFLRTGTDYGYTF. DNA of the CDR3: TGTGCCAGCAGCTCGTTCCTTAGGACAGGGACCGACTATGGCTACACCTTC.

The J gene is TRBJ2-7, the V gene TRBV19, with a weak D call TRBD1 (6 bases). CDR1 and CDR2 from the germline V gene are LNHDA and SQIVND (reference sequence). The CDR3 spans 13 residues. Trimming took off 3 bases at V and 7 bases at J, with 13 bases between the two ends. In DNA form, the CDR3 reads TGTGCCAGTAGTATCGCAGGGGTCCGGGAGCAGTACTTC. Its translation is CASSIAGVREQYF.

The chain combines TRBV5-1 with TRBJ2-5; TRBD1 aligns across 11 bases. Germline trimming cut 0 bases from V and 5 bases from J; bases unmatched to any gene: 6. Germline lookup yields CDR1 SGHRS and CDR2 YFSETQ. The CDR3 has 16 residues. CDR3 DNA sequence: TGCGCCAGCAGCTTGGGAAGGACAGGGGGCGGGGAGACCCAGTACTTC. Its protein product is CASSLGRTGGGETQYF.

The V call is TRBV5-6, the J call TRBJ2-7, with TRBD1 matching over 11 bases. Germline V CDR1 and CDR2: SGHDT, YYEEEE. The CDR3 runs 16 residues. The V segment lost 2 bases and the J segment 4 bases; nucleotides outside the gene matches: 8. The CDR3 DNA reads TGTGCCAGCAGCTTATGGGTAGGGACAGGGGGATACGAGCAGTACTTC. Amino acids: CASSLWVGTGGYEQYF.

A word on this clone: This same CDR3 is encoded by further DNA sequences in the sample. The chain links TRBV5-1 to TRBJ2-1; 8 bases match TRBD2. J was trimmed by 7 bases and V by 3 bases; bases with no gene match: 6. CDR1 and CDR2 from the germline V gene are SGHRS and YFSETQ. The CDR3 runs 14 residues. The CDR3 sequence: CASSSGTSGNEQFF. In nucleotides, the CDR3 is TGCGCCAGCAGCTCGGGGACTAGTGGGAATGAGCAGTTCTTC.

The chain links TRBV7-9 to TRBJ2-1; 8 bases match TRBD1. This CDR3 spans 16 amino acids. CDR1 is SEHNR and CDR2 is FQNEAQ in the germline V gene (reference sequence). With V trimmed by 0 bases and J by 1 base, 2 bases remained unmatched. CDR3 sequence (DNA): TGTGCCAGCAGCTTAGCCGGGACAGGTTCCTACAATGAGCAGTTCTTC. Its protein product is CASSLAGTGSYNEQFF.

Only one count was recorded for this clone. The J gene is TRBJ2-1, the V gene TRBV19; D unresolved. CDR1 and CDR2 from the germline V gene are LNHDA and SQIVND (reference sequence). CDR3 length equals 12 residues. Trimming shortened V by 3 bases and J by 4 bases, and 4 bases separated the two germline ends. The CDR3 DNA follows: TGTGCCAGTAGTATTATGTACAATGAGCAGTTCTTC. Translation gives CASSIMYNEQFF.

The V gene is TRBV7-2, the J gene TRBJ2-7; D not certain. The germline V and J ends were trimmed by 5 bases and 3 bases, with 11 bases remaining between them. The CDR3 runs 13 residues. Germline CDR1 SGHTA, CDR2 FQGNSA. CDR3 sequence: CASSLFEGYEQYF. The CDR3 nucleotides read TGTGCCAGCAGCCTCTTCGAAGGCTACGAGCAGTACTTC. The complete variable domain, with remaining parts taken from reference TRBV7-2 and TRBJ2-7, reads GAGVSQSPSNKVTEKGKDVELRCDPISGHTALYWYRQSLGQGLEFLIYFQGNSAPDKSGLPSDRFSAERTGGSVSTLTIQRTQQEDSAVYLCASSLFEGYEQYFGPGTRLTVT.

Written as DNA, the CDR3 is TGTGCCAGCACACAGGGCGAGAACACTGAAGCTTTCTTT. Amino acid sequence: CASTQGENTEAFF. V and J are TRBV2 and TRBJ1-1; perhaps TRBD1 as D (6 bases). The CDR3 contains 13 residues. V lost 7 bases to trimming and J lost 1 base, with 10 bases between them. CDR1 SNHLY and CDR2 FYNNEI come from the germline V gene.

This sequence joins TRBV25-1 and TRBJ1-3; D is unclear. CDR1 MGHDK and CDR2 SYGVNS come from the germline V gene. Trimming removed 1 base at V and 5 bases at J, with 18 bases between. There are 17 residues in the CDR3. CDR3 nucleotides: TGTGCCAGCAGTGAATCAAAGCAATCGACGGGTAGAAACACCATATATTTT. This translates into CASSESKQSTGRNTIYF.

Only a few counts were recorded for this clone. This sequence joins TRBV7-6 and TRBJ2-3; D is uncertain. V was trimmed by 6 bases and J by 8 bases, leaving 9 bases between them. Germline V gene lookup returns CDR1 SGHVS and CDR2 FNYEAQ. CDR3 length equals 11 residues. CDR3 DNA: TGTGCCAGCAGTGCGAAGGTTACGCAGTATTTT. Amino acid sequence: CASSAKVTQYF.